This T cell receptor (beta chain) was observed in a study of blood T cell repertoires in COVID-19. Across the study: T cells, B-cell-depleted T cells, or PBMCs provided the cDNA or gDNA that served as material.

In the authors' methods: For nucleated cells, counts were estimated from reference gene primer amplification. Libraries were prepared by immunoSEQ multiplex PCR; TCRdb keeps only in-frame clonotypes and omits some of them. That table furnishes V, J and clone size, whereas the DNA furnished D and trimming. The sample contains approximately 82,000 clones, around four fifths of which appear only once. J lost 2 bases, V lost 4 bases, and 7 bases had no gene match. The CDR3 runs to 15 residues. Germline V gene sequence: CDR1 LNHDA, CDR2 SQIVND (reference sequence). What was sequenced was peripheral blood. The receptor's source is a woman in her sixties with acute or convalescent COVID-19. J is TRBJ1-1 and V is TRBV19; the match to TRBD1 covers 7 bases. The CDR3 reads CASSTPGGDNTEAFF. The CDR3 nucleotides are TGTGCCAGTAGTACCCCAGGGGGAGATAACACTGAAGCTTTCTTT.